Following are 31 T cell receptor beta chains from one sample sequenced in a study of cytotoxic CD8 clonotypes in ibrutinib-treated CLL. Only in-frame clones appear in the TCRdb table, and some are missing; sequencing was by immunoSEQ multiplex PCR. The sample shows 120,000 to 150,000 clones, 70% to 80% of them seen only once. The sequencing here drew on PBMCs, taken after 12 months of ibrutinib treatment. These receptor sequences come from a human donor with chronic lymphocytic leukemia.

The V and J genes are TRBV14 and TRBJ2-7, with 9 bases fitting TRBD2. CDR3 length: 16 amino acids. Germline-derived CDR1 and CDR2 are SGHDN and FVKESK. The V and J ends lost 4 bases and 3 bases, in that order; junction bases with no gene match: 10. CDR3: CASSPKPTSGSYEQYF. The DNA of the CDR3 is TGTGCCAGCAGCCCCAAACCGACTAGCGGCAGCTACGAGCAGTACTTC.

The V call is TRBV5-6, the J call TRBJ1-3; D gene unclear. Germline CDR1 is SGHDT and CDR2 is YYEEEE. The CDR3 sequence is 14 residues long. V was cut by 2 bases and J by 4 bases, with 10 bases left in between. The CDR3, as DNA: TGTGCCAGCAGCTTCTTTGGGTCCGGAAACACCATATATTTT. Protein product: CASSFFGSGNTIYF.

The chain uses TRBV30 and TRBJ1-1, with 8 nucleotides matching TRBD1. The germline CDR1 and CDR2 sequences are GTSNPN and SVGIG (reference sequence). V gave up 1 base and J gave up 7 bases; unmatched junction bases: 20. The length of the CDR3 is 18 residues. The CDR3 spells CAWSARSLKTGEDVEAFF. CDR3 nucleotide sequence: TGTGCCTGGAGTGCCCGATCCCTAAAGACAGGGGAGGATGTTGAAGCTTTCTTT.

The chain joins TRBV9 to TRBJ1-2; 8 bases fit TRBD1. Germline V gene data show CDR1 as SGDLS and CDR2 as YYNGEE. The CDR3 sequence is 17 residues long. The ends lost 4 bases at V and 8 bases at J; junction bases unmatched: 19. The CDR3 DNA sequence: TGTGCCAGCAGCCCCCGACCGGGACAGGCGTTGCTGAGCGGCTACACCTTC. It specifies CASSPRPGQALLSGYTF.

The chain has TRBV2 and TRBJ1-5, with a tentative D call TRBD1 (5 bases). The CDR3 spans 14 residues. Germline CDR1 is SNHLY and CDR2 is FYNNEI. Trimming stripped 6 bases from V and 0 bases from J, with 9 bases between. The CDR3 DNA reads TGTGCCAGCAGCGCAGGGATTAGCAATCAGCCCCAGCATTTT. The encoded protein is CASSAGISNQPQHF.

The chain joins TRBV5-1 to TRBJ2-2; 9 bases match TRBD1. This CDR3 spans 15 amino acids. Germline CDR1 and CDR2: SGHRS and YFSETQ. J lost 2 bases, V lost 7 bases, and 6 bases had no gene match. CDR3 nucleotide sequence: TGCGCCAGCGGGGGACAGGGCTTAAACACCGGGGAGCTGTTTTTT. This translates into CASGGQGLNTGELFF.

This rearrangement joins TRBV18 to TRBJ2-3; TRBD1 aligns across 7 bases. The CDR3 sequence is 15 residues long. Germline V gives CDR1 KGHSH, CDR2 LQKENI. V lost 2 bases and J lost 5; bases outside the gene matches: 7. The CDR3 loop reads CASSPANRGQDTQYF. CDR3 bases: TGTGCCAGCTCACCAGCTAACAGGGGCCAAGATACGCAGTATTTT.

V is TRBV7-9 and J is TRBJ1-4, with 10 nucleotides matching TRBD1. Germline CDR1 and CDR2: SEHNR and FQNEAQ (reference sequence). The length of the CDR3 is 15 residues. The ends lost 3 bases at V and 5 bases at J; junction bases unmatched: 3. CDR3 coding DNA: TGTGCCAGCAGCTTTCCGGGACAGGGGAATGAAAAACTGTTTTTT. Translation gives CASSFPGQGNEKLFF.

This clone was observed once. The V gene is TRBV7-8, the J gene TRBJ1-1; D gene ambiguous. Trimming removed 1 base at V and 5 bases at J, with 8 bases between. The germline gives CDR1 SGHVS, CDR2 FQNEAQ. The CDR3 totals 13 residues. CDR3 loop: CASSLVAGTEAFF. The CDR3 DNA sequence: TGTGCCAGCAGCTTAGTGGCGGGGACTGAAGCTTTCTTT.

This clone was observed a single time. The chain recombines TRBV6-5 with TRBJ1-1, with a tentative D call TRBD1 (5 bases). Germline CDR1 MNHEY, CDR2 SVGAGI. V lost 0 bases and J lost 5, with 13 bases in between. The length of the CDR3 is 15 residues. For the CDR3, the DNA is TGTGCCAGCAGTTACTCGATATTTGGGGGGACTGAAGCTTTCTTT. Its protein product is CASSYSIFGGTEAFF.

This chain connects TRBV28 to TRBJ1-4; the D gene is possibly TRBD1 (6 bases). The germline V gene has CDR1 MDHEN and CDR2 SYDVKM. V lost 10 bases and J lost 7, with 16 bases in between. The CDR3 is 13 amino acids. CDR3 in DNA: TGTGCCACCAAGAGGTTGGGGGCTGAAAAACTGTTTTTT. This gives the protein CATKRLGAEKLFF.

The V call is TRBV28, the J call TRBJ2-1, with 7 bases that match TRBD2. Per germline, CDR1 MDHEN and CDR2 SYDVKM. With V trimmed by 2 bases and J by 7 bases, 8 bases remained unmatched. The CDR3 runs 15 residues. The CDR3 sequence: CASSLLAGVSNEQFF. The DNA for the CDR3 is TGTGCCAGCAGTTTACTGGCGGGAGTGAGTAATGAGCAGTTCTTC.

The CDR3 nucleotides read TGTGCCAGCAGCTTATACCGGGACACCTACGAGCAGTACTTC. Translation gives CASSLYRDTYEQYF. This chain joins TRBV7-2 and TRBJ2-7, with D tentatively TRBD1 (6 bases). Germline CDR1 and CDR2: SGHTA and FQGNSA. There are 14 residues in the CDR3. Between the trimmed V and J ends, which lost 2 bases and 2 bases, there was a span of 10 bases.

The V gene is TRBV28, the J gene TRBJ1-2; possible D gene TRBD1, 5 bases. In germline, CDR1 is MDHEN, CDR2 SYDVKM. The CDR3 is 15 amino acids. Trimming took 5 bases from V and 0 from J, leaving 13 bases between them. The CDR3: CASSAQGFPNYGYTF. The CDR3 DNA follows: TGTGCCAGCAGTGCCCAGGGATTCCCTAACTATGGCTACACCTTC.

The chain carries TRBV7-9 and TRBJ2-2, with D unclear. The germline V and J ends were trimmed by 5 bases and 1 base, with 8 bases remaining between them. CDR3 size: 14 residues. Germline CDR1 reads SEHNR; CDR2 reads FQNEAQ (reference sequence). CDR3 DNA sequence: TGTGCCAGCAGCCGAATAGGGAACACCGGGGAGCTGTTTTTT. Protein product: CASSRIGNTGELFF.

The chain links TRBV18 to TRBJ2-3, with D unresolved. This CDR3 has 20 amino acids. V dropped 0 bases and J dropped 3 bases, with 25 bases sitting between them. CDR1 and CDR2 from the germline V gene are KGHSH and LQKENI. In nucleotides, the CDR3 is TGTGCCAGCTCACCACCTTTAGTTGGGTTTTTGATAAGTCGGACAGATACGCAGTATTTT. Its protein product is CASSPPLVGFLISRTDTQYF.

The count of this clone is one. CDR3 in amino acids: CASSRGVSYNEQFF. In DNA form, the CDR3 reads TGCGCCAGCAGTAGGGGGGTTTCCTACAATGAGCAGTTCTTC. The chain combines TRBV5-1 with TRBJ2-1; D tentatively fits TRBD1 or TRBD2 (6 bases each). Germline loops: CDR1 SGHRS, CDR2 YFSETQ. Trimming took off 5 bases at V and 1 base at J, with 10 bases between the two ends. This CDR3 region has 14 residues.

The rearrangement links TRBV30 to TRBJ2-5; possible D gene TRBD2, 6 bases. Germline CDR1 GTSNPN, CDR2 SVGIG (reference sequence). The V end was cut by 2 bases, the J end by 2 bases, with 9 bases between. The CDR3 has 13 residues. The CDR3 nucleotides are TGTGCCTGGAGTAGGAGGGTACAAGAGACCCAGTACTTC. Encoded protein: CAWSRRVQETQYF.

In this sample, this clone turned up once. The chain combines TRBV29-1 with TRBJ2-3, with D possibly TRBD2 on 5 matching bases. There are 11 residues in the CDR3. The V and J ends lost 6 bases and 5 bases respectively, with 9 bases between them. Germline V gene data show CDR1 as SQVTM and CDR2 as ANQGSEA. The CDR3 protein is CSVTSLDTQYF. In DNA form, the CDR3 reads TGCAGCGTAACTAGTTTAGATACGCAGTATTTT.

This chain connects TRBV10-2 to TRBJ1-1; D call uncertain. The CDR3 length is 13 residues. Between the trimmed V and J ends, which lost 4 bases and 4 bases, there was a span of 10 bases. Germline V gives CDR1 WSHSY, CDR2 SAAADI. CDR3 sequence reads: CASSGALGTEAFF. DNA of the CDR3: TGCGCCAGCAGTGGAGCCTTGGGCACTGAAGCTTTCTTT.

V and J are TRBV10-3 and TRBJ2-5, with D perhaps matching TRBD1 (5 bases). Germline V lookup: CDR1 ENHRY, CDR2 SYGVKD. V was clipped by 0 bases and J by 2 bases, with 7 bases between them. CDR3 size: 14 residues. CDR3 DNA: TGTGCCATCAGTGAGTCCAGACAGCAAGAGACCCAGTACTTC. Translated: CAISESRQQETQYF.

This rearrangement joins TRBV2 to TRBJ1-2; D gene unclear. In germline, CDR1 is SNHLY, CDR2 FYNNEI. This CDR3 comprises 14 residues. Trimming took 1 base from V and 2 from J, leaving 8 bases between them. The CDR3 loop is CASSEGRGNYGYTF. DNA for the CDR3: TGTGCCAGCAGTGAAGGCCGCGGGAACTATGGCTACACCTTC.

The chain combines TRBV2 with TRBJ1-4; a weak D match, TRBD1 (5 bases). CDR1 and CDR2 (germline): SNHLY, FYNNEI. This CDR3 comprises 19 residues. V was trimmed by 2 bases and J by 6 bases, leaving 25 bases between them. Here the CDR3 DNA reads TGTGCCAGCAGTGAATATAGGGTCCCGACAGCAGACGATTATGAAAAACTGTTTTTT. It specifies CASSEYRVPTADDYEKLFF.

This chain connects TRBV5-1 to TRBJ1-4; no clear D gene. Germline CDR1 reads SGHRS; CDR2 reads YFSETQ. The CDR3 has 17 amino acids. V was pared by 7 bases and J by 0 bases, with 19 bases between. The CDR3 coding sequence is TGCGCCAGCTCCATCGGACGACCCCGCTCAACTAATGAAAAACTGTTTTTT. This gives the protein CASSIGRPRSTNEKLFF.

A remark on this clone: The same CDR3 is also encoded by other DNA sequences in this sample. The rearrangement links TRBV30 to TRBJ1-6; 9 bases match TRBD1. V was pared by 2 bases and J by 7 bases, with 12 bases of the junction left unmatched. CDR1 GTSNPN and CDR2 SVGIG come from the germline V gene (reference sequence). This CDR3 region has 17 residues. As DNA, the CDR3 is TGTGCCTGGAGTTACAACACAGGGGGCGGGGGCAATTCACCCCTCCACTTT. Protein product: CAWSYNTGGGGNSPLHF.

The chain couples TRBV5-1 to TRBJ2-7; either TRBD1 or TRBD2 may supply D (7 bases each). Germline values: CDR1 SGHRS, CDR2 YFSETQ. The V end was cut by 4 bases, the J end by 6 bases, with 20 bases between. The CDR3 loop spans 15 amino acids. The CDR3 spells CASSQGGGSIREQYF. CDR3 nucleotide sequence: TGCGCCAGCAGCCAGGGGGGCGGGAGTATTCGCGAGCAGTACTTC.

This clone came up once. This chain joins TRBV5-5 and TRBJ1-2, with D uncertain. Germline assignment: CDR1 SGHKS and CDR2 YYEKEE (reference sequence). Trimming removed 4 bases at V and 2 bases at J, with 9 bases between. CDR3 length: 13 residues. The CDR3 here is CASSITENYGYTF. CDR3 DNA: TGTGCCAGCAGCATTACAGAAAACTATGGCTACACCTTC.

The genes are TRBV6-5 and TRBJ2-7; D might be TRBD2 (5 bases). The CDR3 extends over 15 amino acids. From germline, CDR1 is MNHEY and CDR2 SVGAGI. Trimming pared 2 bases from V and 1 base from J, leaving 12 bases between. Written as DNA, the CDR3 is TGTGCCAGCAGTTACGCACATGGAGGATCCTACGAGCAGTACTTC. It encodes CASSYAHGGSYEQYF.

This clone was recorded once. The chain joins TRBV5-5 to TRBJ2-2; the match to TRBD1 covers 8 bases. The germline V gene encodes CDR1 SGHKS and CDR2 YYEKEE (reference sequence). The CDR3 totals 16 residues. V lost 0 bases to trimming and J lost 4 bases; unmatched junction nucleotides: 5. The CDR3, as DNA: TGTGCCAGCAGCTTGGCCCGGGGACAGGCCACCGGGGAGCTGTTTTTT. Translated: CASSLARGQATGELFF.

This clone was recorded a few times. The gene calls are TRBV7-2 and TRBJ2-7; no definite D call. The V end lost 2 bases, the J end lost 1 base, and 9 bases lay between the germline ends. The CDR3 runs to 14 residues. In germline, CDR1 is SGHTA, CDR2 FQGNSA. Written as DNA, the CDR3 is TGTGCCAGCAGCTTAAACCGGTTATCCTACGAGCAGTACTTC. Translation gives CASSLNRLSYEQYF.

This chain links TRBV6-6 with TRBJ2-3; D remains ambiguous. This CDR3 is 13 amino acids long. The ends were cut back, 1 base at V and 1 base at J, with 3 bases in the middle. CDR1 and CDR2 (germline): MNHNY, SVGAGI (reference sequence). The CDR3 reads CASSYLRTDTQYF. CDR3 in DNA: TGTGCCAGCAGTTACTTACGCACAGATACGCAGTATTTT.